Here is one T cell receptor (beta chain) with its context. Antigen unknown. CDR3 length: 17 residues. Germline CDR1 is KGHSH and CDR2 is LQKENI. Unmatched junction bases numbered 8, after V lost 3 bases and J lost 7 bases. TCRbeta library preparation incorporated unique molecular identifiers. Each CDR3 protein gets one entry after TCRdb re-called the PCR reads with MiXCR. The table has 300,000 to 400,000 distinct CDR3 sequences, about a sixth seen once. The data were taken from a study of T-cell reconstitution after alpha-beta-depleted transplantation in children. Study results and caveats: Expanded clones from the graft, numbering several hundred, reportedly supplied alpha-beta T cells about two months after transplant. Surviving recipient T cells and thymic progenitors accounted for the high day-60 TCRbeta diversity observed in some patients. One year post-transplant, T-cell counts and diversity were largely derived from T cells produced anew.

This chain joins TRBV18 and TRBJ2-2; 13 positions agree with TRBD2. The receptor was derived from a male patient aged 2 to 10 who had a stem cell transplant for acute lymphoblastic leukemia, so the T cells may come from the graft donor. Sequences were derived from PBMCs, mostly from graft donor cells, sampled 360 days after TCRalphabeta/CD19-depleted stem cell transplant. As DNA, the CDR3 is TGTGCCAGCTCACCCAGGACTAGCGGGAGAGCTATCGGGGAGCTGTTTTTT. Its translation: CASSPRTSGRAIGELFF.